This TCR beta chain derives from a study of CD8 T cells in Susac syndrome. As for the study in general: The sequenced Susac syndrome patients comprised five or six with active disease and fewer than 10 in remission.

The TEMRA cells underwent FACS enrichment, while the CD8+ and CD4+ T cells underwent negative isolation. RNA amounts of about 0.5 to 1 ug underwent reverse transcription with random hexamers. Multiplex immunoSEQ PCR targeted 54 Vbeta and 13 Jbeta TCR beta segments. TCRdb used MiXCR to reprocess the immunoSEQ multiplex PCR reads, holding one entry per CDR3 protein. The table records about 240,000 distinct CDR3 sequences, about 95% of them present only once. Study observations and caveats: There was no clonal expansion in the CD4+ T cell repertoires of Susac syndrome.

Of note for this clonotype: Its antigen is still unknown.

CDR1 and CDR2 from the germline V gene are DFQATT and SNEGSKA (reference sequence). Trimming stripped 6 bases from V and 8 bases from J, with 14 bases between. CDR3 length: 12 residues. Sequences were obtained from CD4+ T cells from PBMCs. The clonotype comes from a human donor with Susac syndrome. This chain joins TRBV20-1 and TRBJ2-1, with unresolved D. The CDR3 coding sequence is TGCAGTGCAACTCTTAAATTTGATGAGCAGTTCTTC. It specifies CSATLKFDEQFF.